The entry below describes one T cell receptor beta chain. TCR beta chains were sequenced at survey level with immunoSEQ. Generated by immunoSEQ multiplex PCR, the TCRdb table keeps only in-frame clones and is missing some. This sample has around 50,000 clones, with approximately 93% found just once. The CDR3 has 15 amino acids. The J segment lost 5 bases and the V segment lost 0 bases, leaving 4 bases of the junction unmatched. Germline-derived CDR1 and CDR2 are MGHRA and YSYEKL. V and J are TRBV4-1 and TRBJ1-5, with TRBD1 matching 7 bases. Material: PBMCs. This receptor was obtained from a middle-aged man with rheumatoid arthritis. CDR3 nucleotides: TGCGCCAGCAGCCAAGAATGGCAGGGGGATCAGCCCCAGCATTTT. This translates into CASSQEWQGDQPQHF.